The present entry profiles one T cell receptor beta chain with its context. Its antigen is undetermined. This sample is part of a study of T cell responses to AZD1222 COVID-19 vaccine. Overall study context: Second-dose intervals of approximately 4 or approximately 12 weeks were pooled.

Profiled with immunoSEQ multiplex PCR; TCRdb holds only in-frame clones, not every one. The table has roughly 97,000 clones, approximately 89% seen once; the top ten hold approximately 18%. Study conclusions and caveats: Most donors were white British, females outnumbered males, and clonal diversity was possibly underestimated.

The receptor was isolated from an adult in good health. Sample: peripheral blood, taken on day 0 of AZD1222 vaccination.

CDR3 sequence: CASSASASYNEQFF. Here the CDR3 DNA reads TGTGCCAGCAGCGCCTCTGCGTCCTACAATGAGCAGTTCTTC. The chain links TRBV9 to TRBJ2-1; D remains unclear. The germline V gene encodes CDR1 SGDLS and CDR2 YYNGEE. V lost 3 bases and J lost 1, with 8 bases in between. This CDR3 has 14 residues. Filled out from reference TRBV9 and TRBJ2-1, the complete variable domain reads DSGVTQTPKHLITATGQRVTLRCSPRSGDLSVYWYQQSLDQGLQFLIQYYNGEERAKGNILERFSAQQFPDLHSELNLSSLELGDSALYFCASSASASYNEQFFGPGTRLTVL.